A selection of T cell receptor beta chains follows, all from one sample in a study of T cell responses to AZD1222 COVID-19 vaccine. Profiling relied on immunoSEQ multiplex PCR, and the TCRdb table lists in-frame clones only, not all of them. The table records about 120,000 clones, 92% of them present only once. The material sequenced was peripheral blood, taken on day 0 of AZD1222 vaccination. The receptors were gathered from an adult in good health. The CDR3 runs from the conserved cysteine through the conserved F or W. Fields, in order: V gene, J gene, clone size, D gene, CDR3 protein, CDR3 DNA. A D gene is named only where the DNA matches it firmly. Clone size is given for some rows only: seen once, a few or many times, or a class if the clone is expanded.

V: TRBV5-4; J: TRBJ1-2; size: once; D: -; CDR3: CASSLQGPAHTF; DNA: TGTGCCAGCAGCCTGCAGGGCCCGGCTCACACCTTC
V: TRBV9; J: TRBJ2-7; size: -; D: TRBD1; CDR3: CASSLGTGEVGEQYF; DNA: TGTGCCAGCAGCTTAGGGACAGGGGAAGTGGGCGAGCAGTACTTC
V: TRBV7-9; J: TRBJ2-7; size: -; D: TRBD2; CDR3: CASSVAGGPWEQYF; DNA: TGTGCCAGCAGCGTAGCGGGAGGGCCTTGGGAGCAGTACTTC
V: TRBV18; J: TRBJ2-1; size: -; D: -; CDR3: CASSPGDNEQFF; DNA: TGTGCCAGCTCACCAGGGGACAATGAGCAGTTCTTC
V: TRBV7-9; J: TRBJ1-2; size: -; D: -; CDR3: CAAGGVDYGYTF; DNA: TGTGCCGCCGGGGGGGTCGACTATGGCTACACCTTC
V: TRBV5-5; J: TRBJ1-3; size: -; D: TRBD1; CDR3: CASSLEQGVETGNTIYF; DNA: TGTGCCAGCAGCTTGGAACAGGGGGTCGAAACTGGAAACACCATATATTTT
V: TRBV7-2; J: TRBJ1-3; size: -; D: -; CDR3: CASSKAQYSGNTIYF; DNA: TGTGCCAGCAGTAAGGCGCAGTACTCTGGAAACACCATATATTTT
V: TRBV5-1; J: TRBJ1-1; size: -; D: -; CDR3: CASSSNRLRTENLRRLNTEAFF; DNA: TGCGCCAGCAGCTCGAATCGCCTGAGGACAGAGAATCTCCGACGTCTGAACACTGAAGCTTTCTTT
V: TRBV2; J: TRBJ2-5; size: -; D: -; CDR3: CASKGVGEKETQYF; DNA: TGTGCCAGCAAGGGGGTCGGAGAAAAAGAGACCCAGTACTTC
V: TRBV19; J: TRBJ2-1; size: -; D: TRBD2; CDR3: CASSVPGLANEQFF; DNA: TGTGCCAGTAGTGTACCGGGACTAGCGAATGAGCAGTTCTTC
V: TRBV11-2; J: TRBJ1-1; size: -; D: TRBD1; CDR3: CASSLWRQGLNTEAFF; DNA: TGTGCCAGCAGCTTATGGCGACAGGGACTGAACACTGAAGCTTTCTTT
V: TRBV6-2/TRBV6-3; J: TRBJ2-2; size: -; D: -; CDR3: CASSYSSYPNTGELFF; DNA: TGTGCCAGCAGTTACTCGAGCTATCCGAACACCGGGGAGCTGTTTTTT
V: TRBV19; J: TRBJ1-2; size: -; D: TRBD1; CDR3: CASRGQGAPTYGYTF; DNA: TGTGCCAGTAGGGGACAGGGGGCGCCTACATACGGCTACACCTTC
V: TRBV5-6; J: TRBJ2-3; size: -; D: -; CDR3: CASSTFGPATDTQYF; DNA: TGTGCCAGCAGCACATTCGGTCCAGCCACAGATACGCAGTATTTT
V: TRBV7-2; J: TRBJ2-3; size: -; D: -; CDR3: CASSSNYLSTDTQYF; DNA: TGTGCCAGCAGCTCCAACTATCTTAGCACAGATACGCAGTATTTT
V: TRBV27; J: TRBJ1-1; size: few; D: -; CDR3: CASSWGGRGTEAFF; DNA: TGTGCCAGCAGCTGGGGGGGACGGGGCACTGAAGCTTTCTTT
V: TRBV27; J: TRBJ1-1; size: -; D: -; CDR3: CASREQAGGTEAFF; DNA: TGTGCCAGCAGGGAACAGGCTGGTGGCACTGAAGCTTTCTTT
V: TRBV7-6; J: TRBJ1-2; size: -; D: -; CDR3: CASSALATGPYGYTF; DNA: TGTGCCAGCAGCGCCCTAGCCACAGGCCCCTATGGCTACACCTTC
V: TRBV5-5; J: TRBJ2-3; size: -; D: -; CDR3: CASSTVTTDTQYF; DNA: TGTGCCAGCAGCACGGTGACCACAGATACGCAGTATTTT
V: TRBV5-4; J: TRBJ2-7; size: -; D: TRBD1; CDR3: CASRNTGGHYEQYF; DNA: TGTGCCAGCAGGAACACAGGGGGCCACTACGAGCAGTACTTC
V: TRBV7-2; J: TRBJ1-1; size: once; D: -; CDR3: CASSLAGMTEAFF; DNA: TGTGCCAGCAGCTTAGCAGGGATGACTGAAGCTTTCTTT
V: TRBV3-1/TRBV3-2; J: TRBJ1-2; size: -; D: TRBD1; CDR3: CASSQVDRGGYTF; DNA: TGTGCCAGCAGCCAAGTCGACAGGGGTGGCTACACCTTC
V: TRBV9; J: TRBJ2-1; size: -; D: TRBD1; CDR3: CASSVDRGRGFNEQFF; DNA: TGTGCCAGCAGCGTAGACAGGGGTAGAGGTTTCAATGAGCAGTTCTTC
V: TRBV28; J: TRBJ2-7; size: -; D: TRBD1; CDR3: CASRGTGGSYEQYF; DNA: TGTGCCAGCAGGGGGACAGGGGGCTCCTACGAGCAGTACTTC
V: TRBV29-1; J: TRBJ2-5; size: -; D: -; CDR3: CSVERQGPETQYF; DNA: TGCAGCGTTGAAAGGCAGGGACCGGAGACCCAGTACTTC
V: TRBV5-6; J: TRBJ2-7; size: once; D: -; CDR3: CASSLDLSYEQYF; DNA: TGTGCCAGCAGCTTGGATTTATCCTACGAGCAGTACTTC
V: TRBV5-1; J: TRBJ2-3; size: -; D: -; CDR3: CASSLGVDTDTQYF; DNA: TGCGCCAGCAGCTTGGGGGTAGACACAGATACGCAGTATTTT
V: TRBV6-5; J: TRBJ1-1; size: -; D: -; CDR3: CASSYGGSTEAFF; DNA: TGTGCCAGCAGTTACGGTGGGTCCACTGAAGCTTTCTTT
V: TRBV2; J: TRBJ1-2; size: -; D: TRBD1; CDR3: CASSGLTGDDGYTF; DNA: TGTGCCAGCAGTGGTCTTACAGGGGACGATGGCTACACCTTC
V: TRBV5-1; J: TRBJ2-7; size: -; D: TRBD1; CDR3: CASSRGRPGKLPQTPTGEQYF; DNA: TGCGCCAGCAGCAGGGGGCGCCCGGGAAAGCTACCGCAAACTCCTACGGGCGAGCAGTACTTC
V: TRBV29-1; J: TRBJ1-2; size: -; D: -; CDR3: CSVEGSDRYYGYTF; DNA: TGCAGCGTTGAAGGTTCCGACAGATACTATGGCTACACCTTC
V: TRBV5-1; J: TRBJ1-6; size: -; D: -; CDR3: CASSLAPLNNSPLHF; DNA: TGCGCCAGCAGCTTGGCCCCCTTGAATAATTCACCCCTCCACTTT
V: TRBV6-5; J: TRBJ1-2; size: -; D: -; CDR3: CASSSQRQGPYGYTF; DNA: TGTGCCAGCAGCTCACAGCGGCAGGGCCCCTATGGCTACACCTTC
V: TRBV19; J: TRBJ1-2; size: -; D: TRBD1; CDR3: CASSIGDRAGGYTF; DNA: TGTGCCAGTAGTATAGGGGACAGGGCAGGCGGCTACACCTTC
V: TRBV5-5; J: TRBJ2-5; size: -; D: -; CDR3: CASSLWQGGLETQYF; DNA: TGTGCCAGCAGCTTGTGGCAGGGAGGATTGGAGACCCAGTACTTC
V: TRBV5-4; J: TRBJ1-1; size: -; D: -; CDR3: CASSLGGVGYEAFF; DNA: TGTGCCAGCAGCTTGGGTGGAGTGGGATACGAAGCTTTCTTT
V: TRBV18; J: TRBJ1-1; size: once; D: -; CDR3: CASSPQPGAWTEAFF; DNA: TGTGCCAGCTCACCACAACCAGGGGCATGGACTGAAGCTTTCTTT
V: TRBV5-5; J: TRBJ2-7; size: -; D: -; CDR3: CASSLLRFGQLEQYF; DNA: TGTGCCAGCAGCTTGCTCCGGTTTGGACAACTCGAGCAGTACTTC
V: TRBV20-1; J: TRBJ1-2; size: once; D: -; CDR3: CSAARAHGYTF; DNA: TGCAGTGCCGCCCGGGCCCATGGCTACACCTTC
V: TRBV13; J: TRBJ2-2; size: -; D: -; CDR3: CASSSLGSGAGELFF; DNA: TGTGCCAGCAGCTCCCTAGGGTCAGGGGCCGGGGAGCTGTTTTTT
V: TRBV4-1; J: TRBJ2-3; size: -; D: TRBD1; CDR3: CASSQVGRDRATDTQYF; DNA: TGCGCCAGCAGCCAAGTTGGTCGGGACAGGGCCACAGATACGCAGTATTTT
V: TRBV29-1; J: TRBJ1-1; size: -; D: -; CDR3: CSVGLLIASVNTEAFF; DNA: TGCAGCGTCGGTCTCCTAATAGCATCAGTGAACACTGAAGCTTTCTTT